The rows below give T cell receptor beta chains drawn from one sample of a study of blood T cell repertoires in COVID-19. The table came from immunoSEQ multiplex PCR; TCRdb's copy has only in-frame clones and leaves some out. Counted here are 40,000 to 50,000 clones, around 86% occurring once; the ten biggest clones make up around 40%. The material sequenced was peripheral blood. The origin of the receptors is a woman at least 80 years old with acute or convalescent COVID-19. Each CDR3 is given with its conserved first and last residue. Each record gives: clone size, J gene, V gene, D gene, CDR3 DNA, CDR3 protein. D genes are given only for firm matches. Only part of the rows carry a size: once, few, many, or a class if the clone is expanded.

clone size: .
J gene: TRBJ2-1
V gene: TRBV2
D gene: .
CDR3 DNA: TGTGCCAGCAGTGAGTGGGGGGGGCAACTTTACAATGAGCAGTTCTTC
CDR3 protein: CASSEWGGQLYNEQFF

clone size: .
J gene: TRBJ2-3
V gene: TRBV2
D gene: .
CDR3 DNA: TGTGCCAGCAGACGAAGAGGGTCTGGCACAGATACGCAGTATTTT
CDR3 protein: CASRRRGSGTDTQYF

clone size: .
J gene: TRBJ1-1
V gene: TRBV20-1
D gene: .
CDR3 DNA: TGCAGTGCTAGTGAACAAATGAACACTGAAGCTTTCTTT
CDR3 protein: CSASEQMNTEAFF

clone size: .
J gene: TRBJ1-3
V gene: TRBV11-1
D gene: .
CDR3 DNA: TGTGCCAGCAGCTCCAGACAGGCCCCCTCTGGAAACACCATATATTTT
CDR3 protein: CASSSRQAPSGNTIYF

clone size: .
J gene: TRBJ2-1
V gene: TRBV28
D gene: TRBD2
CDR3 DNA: TGTGCCAGCAGTTTAGGGGCTGCGGGGGGATCTGGTGAGCAGTTCTTC
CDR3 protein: CASSLGAAGGSGEQFF

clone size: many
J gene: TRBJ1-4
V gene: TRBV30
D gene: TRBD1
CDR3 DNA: TGTGCCTGGAGTCCCAGGGGGCGCGTCGATGAAAAACTGTTTTTT
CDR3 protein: CAWSPRGRVDEKLFF

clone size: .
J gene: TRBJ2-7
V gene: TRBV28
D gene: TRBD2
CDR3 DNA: TGTGCCAGCACCCAAGTGGCGGGGGGCCCGAAATCCTACGAGCAGTACTTC
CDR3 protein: CASTQVAGGPKSYEQYF

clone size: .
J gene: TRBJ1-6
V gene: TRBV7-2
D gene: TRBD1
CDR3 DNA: TGTGCCAGCAGCCCAACCGGACAGGGACATAATTCACCCCTCCACTTT
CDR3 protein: CASSPTGQGHNSPLHF

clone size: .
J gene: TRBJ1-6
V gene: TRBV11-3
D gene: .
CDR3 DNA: TGTGCCAGCAGCTTAGACGTCGGGGTTGAATCACCCCTCCACTTT
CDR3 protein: CASSLDVGVESPLHF

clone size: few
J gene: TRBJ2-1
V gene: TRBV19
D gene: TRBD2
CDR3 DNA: TGTGCCAGTAGTATCAAGGCTAGCGGGGGTTACAATGAGCAGTTCTTC
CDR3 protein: CASSIKASGGYNEQFF

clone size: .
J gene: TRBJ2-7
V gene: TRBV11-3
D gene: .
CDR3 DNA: TGTGCCAGCAGCCCCCAGGGGTACGAGCAGTACTTC
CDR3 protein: CASSPQGYEQYF

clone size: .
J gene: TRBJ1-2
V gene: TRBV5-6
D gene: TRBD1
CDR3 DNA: TGTGCCAGCAGCCTTGACAGGGCCCAGGGCTACACCTTC
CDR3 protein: CASSLDRAQGYTF

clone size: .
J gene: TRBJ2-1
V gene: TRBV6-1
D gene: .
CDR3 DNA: TGTGCCAGCAGTGAAGCGGGGGGAATCTACAATGAGCAGTTCTTC
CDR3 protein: CASSEAGGIYNEQFF

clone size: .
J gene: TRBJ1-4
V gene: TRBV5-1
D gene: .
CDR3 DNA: TGCGCCAGCAGCAATGGACAGACTAATGAAAAACTGTTTTTT
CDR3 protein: CASSNGQTNEKLFF

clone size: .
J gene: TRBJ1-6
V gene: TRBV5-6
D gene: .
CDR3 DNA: TGTGCCAGCAGCTTAGGATACGGCGGATCCCTCCACTTT
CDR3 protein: CASSLGYGGSLHF

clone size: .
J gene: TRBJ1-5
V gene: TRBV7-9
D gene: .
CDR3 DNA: TGTGCCAGCAGCTTTGATAGACAGCCCCAGCATTTT
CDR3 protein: CASSFDRQPQHF

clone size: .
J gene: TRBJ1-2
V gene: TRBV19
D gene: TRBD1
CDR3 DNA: TGTGCCAGTAACCCGGGACAGGGCATTGGGGGCTACACCTTC
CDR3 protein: CASNPGQGIGGYTF

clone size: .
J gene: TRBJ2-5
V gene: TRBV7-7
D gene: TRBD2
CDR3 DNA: TGTGCTAGCAGCTTAGACCGGGGGGGTAAAGAGACCCAGTACTTC
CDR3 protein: CASSLDRGGKETQYF

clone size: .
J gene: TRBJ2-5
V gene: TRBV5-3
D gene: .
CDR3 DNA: TGTGCCAGAAGCTTGAAGCCAGAGACCCAGTACTTC
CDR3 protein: CARSLKPETQYF

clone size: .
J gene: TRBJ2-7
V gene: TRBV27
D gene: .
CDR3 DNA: TGTGCCAGCAGTTTATCGCGGGGGGCGACAGGGAGCCCCTACGAGCAGTACTTC
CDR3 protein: CASSLSRGATGSPYEQYF

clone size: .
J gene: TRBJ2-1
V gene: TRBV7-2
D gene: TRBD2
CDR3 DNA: TGTGCCAGCAGCACCCTAGCGGGGGCAAACAATGAGCAGTTCTTC
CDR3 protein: CASSTLAGANNEQFF

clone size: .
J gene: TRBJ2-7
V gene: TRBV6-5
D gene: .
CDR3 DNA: TGTGCCAGCAGTTACTCTCGGCAGGACTCCTACGAGCAGTACTTC
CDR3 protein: CASSYSRQDSYEQYF

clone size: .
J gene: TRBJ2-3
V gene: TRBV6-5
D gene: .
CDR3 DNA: TGTGCCAGCAGTTTTGACATACCTTTCGGCACAGATACGCAGTATTTT
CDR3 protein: CASSFDIPFGTDTQYF

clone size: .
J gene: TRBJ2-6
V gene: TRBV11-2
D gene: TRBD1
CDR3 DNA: TGTGCCAGCAGCTTATTTAGGGGGCTGACTTCTGGGGCCAACGTCCTGACTTTC
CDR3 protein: CASSLFRGLTSGANVLTF

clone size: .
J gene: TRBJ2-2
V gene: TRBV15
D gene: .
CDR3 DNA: TGTGCCACCAGCAGAGGACAGGGAGGTGGGGTCGGGGAGCTGTTTTTT
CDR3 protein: CATSRGQGGGVGELFF

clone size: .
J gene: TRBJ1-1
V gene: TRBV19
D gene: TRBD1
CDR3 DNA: TGTGCCAGTAGTGGGCCGGGACAGATGAACACTGAAGCTTTCTTT
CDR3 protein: CASSGPGQMNTEAFF

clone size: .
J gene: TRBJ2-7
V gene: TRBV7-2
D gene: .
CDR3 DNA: TGTGCCAGCAGCTTAGCGTCCCCGCGGAGTAACGAGCAGTACTTC
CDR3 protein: CASSLASPRSNEQYF

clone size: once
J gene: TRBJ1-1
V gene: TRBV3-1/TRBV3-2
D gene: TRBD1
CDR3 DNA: TGTGCCAGCAGCCACACCGACAGGGGTGAAGCTTTCTTT
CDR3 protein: CASSHTDRGEAFF

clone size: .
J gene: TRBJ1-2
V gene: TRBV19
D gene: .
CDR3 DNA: TGTGCCAGTACCCCGCGAGGCGAGAGACCGATCTATGGCTACACCTTC
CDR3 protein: CASTPRGERPIYGYTF

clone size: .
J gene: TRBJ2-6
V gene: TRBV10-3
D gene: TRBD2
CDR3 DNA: TGTGCCATCGGGGCGGGGGCTGGGGCCAACGTCCTGACTTTC
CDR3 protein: CAIGAGAGANVLTF

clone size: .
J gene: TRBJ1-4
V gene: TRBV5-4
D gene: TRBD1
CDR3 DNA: TGTGCCAGCAGCCTGAACAGGGGGCTAACTAATGAAAAACTGTTTTTT
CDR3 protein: CASSLNRGLTNEKLFF

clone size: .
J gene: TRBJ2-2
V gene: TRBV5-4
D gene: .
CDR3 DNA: TGTGCCAGCAGCACCCGGGGTAACGGGGAGCTGTTTTTT
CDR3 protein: CASSTRGNGELFF

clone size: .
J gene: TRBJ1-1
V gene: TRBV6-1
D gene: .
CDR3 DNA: TGTGCCAGCAGTGAGGGCCGAGCCACTGAAGCTTTCTTT
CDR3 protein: CASSEGRATEAFF

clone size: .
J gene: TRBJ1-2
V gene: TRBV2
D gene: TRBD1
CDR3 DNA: TGTGCCAGCAGCGCCGGGACAGTCGGTGGCTACACCTTC
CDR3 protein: CASSAGTVGGYTF

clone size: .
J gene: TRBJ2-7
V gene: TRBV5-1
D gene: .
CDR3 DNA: TGCGCCAGCAGCTTGAAAGGGGGTTCCTACGAGCAGTACTTC
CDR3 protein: CASSLKGGSYEQYF

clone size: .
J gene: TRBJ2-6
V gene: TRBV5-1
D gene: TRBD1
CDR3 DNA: TGCGCCAGCAGCTTGGACAGGGGAGCTGGGGCCAACGTCCTGACTTTC
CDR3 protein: CASSLDRGAGANVLTF

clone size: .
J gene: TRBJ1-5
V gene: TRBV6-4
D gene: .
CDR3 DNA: TGTGCCAGCAGTGCAGGGGAGGGTCAGCCCCAGCATTTT
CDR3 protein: CASSAGEGQPQHF

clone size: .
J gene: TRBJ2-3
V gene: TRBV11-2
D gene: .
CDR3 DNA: TGTGCCAGCAGCTTAGCCGCCGGGCTAGCCGCCGGAGATACGCAGTATTTT
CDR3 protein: CASSLAAGLAAGDTQYF

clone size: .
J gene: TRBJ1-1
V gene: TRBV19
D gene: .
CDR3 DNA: TGTGCCAGTAGTATCCAGGCCAGACAAAACACTGAAGCTTTCTTT
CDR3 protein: CASSIQARQNTEAFF

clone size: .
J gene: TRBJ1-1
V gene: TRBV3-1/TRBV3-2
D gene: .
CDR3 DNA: TGTGCCAGCAGCCACGGCGGAGGGACCACTGAAGCTTTCTTT
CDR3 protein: CASSHGGGTTEAFF

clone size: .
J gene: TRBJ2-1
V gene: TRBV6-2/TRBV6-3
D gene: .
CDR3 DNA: TGTGCCAGCAGTCCCCGACAGGGCCTCTTCGGGAGCAATGAGCAGTTCTTC
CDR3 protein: CASSPRQGLFGSNEQFF

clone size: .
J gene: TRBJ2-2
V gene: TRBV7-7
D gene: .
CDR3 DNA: TGTGCCAGCAGCTCGGGGGACACCGGGGAGCTGTTTTTT
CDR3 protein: CASSSGDTGELFF

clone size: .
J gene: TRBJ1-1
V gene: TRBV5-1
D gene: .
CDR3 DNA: TGCGCCAGCAGCTTGGGGCAGATGAACACTGAAGCTTTCTTT
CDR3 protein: CASSLGQMNTEAFF

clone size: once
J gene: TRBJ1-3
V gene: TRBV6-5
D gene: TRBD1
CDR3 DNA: TGTGCCAGCAGGACCGGGACAGCCGGAAACACCATATATTTT
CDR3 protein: CASRTGTAGNTIYF

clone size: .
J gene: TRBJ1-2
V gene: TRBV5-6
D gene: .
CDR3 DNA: TGTGCCAGCAGCTCCTACGGGGATTACACCTTC
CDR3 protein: CASSSYGDYTF

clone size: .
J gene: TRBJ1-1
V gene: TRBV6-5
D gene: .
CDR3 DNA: TGTGCCAGCAGGGCTCGGACAGTCATGAACACTGAAGCTTTCTTT
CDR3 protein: CASRARTVMNTEAFF

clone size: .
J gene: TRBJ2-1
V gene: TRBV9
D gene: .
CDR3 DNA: TGTGCCAGCAGCGATGAGACTAGTTCCAATGAGCAGTTCTTC
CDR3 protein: CASSDETSSNEQFF

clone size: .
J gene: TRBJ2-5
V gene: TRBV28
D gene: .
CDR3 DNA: TGTGCCAGCAGACGCGGGGCCGCCCAAGAGACCCAGTACTTC
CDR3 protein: CASRRGAAQETQYF

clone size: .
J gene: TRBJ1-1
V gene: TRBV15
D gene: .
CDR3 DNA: TGTGCCACCAGCAGAGAGAGAGCCGAAGGTGGGAGGAACACTGAAGCTTTCTTT
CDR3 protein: CATSRERAEGGRNTEAFF

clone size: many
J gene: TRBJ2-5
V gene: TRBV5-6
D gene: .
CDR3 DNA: TGTGCCAGCAGGCGTGCTGGGGCCAGGGAGACCCAGTACTTC
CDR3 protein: CASRRAGARETQYF

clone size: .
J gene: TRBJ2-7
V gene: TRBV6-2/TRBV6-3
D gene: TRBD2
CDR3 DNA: TGTGCCAGCAGTGGCGCGGGGCTAGCGGGGGTCTACGAGCAGTACTTC
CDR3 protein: CASSGAGLAGVYEQYF

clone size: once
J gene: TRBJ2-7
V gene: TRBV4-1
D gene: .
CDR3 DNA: TGCGCCAGCAGCCTAGGGGGGGGCACAGTCCGTTACGAGCAGTACTTC
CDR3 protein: CASSLGGGTVRYEQYF

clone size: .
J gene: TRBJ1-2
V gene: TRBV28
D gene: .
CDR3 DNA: TGTGCCAGCAGTTTATCAGGCCAGATCTATGGCTACACCTTC
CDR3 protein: CASSLSGQIYGYTF

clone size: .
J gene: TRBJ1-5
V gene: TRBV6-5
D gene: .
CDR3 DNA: TGTGCCAGTCGACTAGCGGGGCTTGATACGCAGCATTTT
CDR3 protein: CASRLAGLDTQHF